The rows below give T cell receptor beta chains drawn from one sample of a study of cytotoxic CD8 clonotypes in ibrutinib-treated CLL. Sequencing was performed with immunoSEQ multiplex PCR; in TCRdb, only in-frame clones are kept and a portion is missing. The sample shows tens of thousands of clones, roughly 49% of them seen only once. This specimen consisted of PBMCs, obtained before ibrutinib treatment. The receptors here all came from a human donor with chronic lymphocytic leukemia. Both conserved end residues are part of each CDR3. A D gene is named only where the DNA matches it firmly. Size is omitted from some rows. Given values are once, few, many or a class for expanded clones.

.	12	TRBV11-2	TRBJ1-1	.	TGTGCCAGCAGCTTCGCCAGAACTGAAGCTTTCTTT	CASSFARTEAFF
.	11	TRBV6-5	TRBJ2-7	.	TGTGCCAGCAGTTACCTCGACGAGCAGTACTTC	CASSYLDEQYF
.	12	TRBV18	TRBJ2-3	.	TGTGCCAGCTCGGTTAGCACAGATACGCAGTATTTT	CASSVSTDTQYF
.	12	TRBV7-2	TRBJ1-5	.	TGTGCCAGCGGGGGACGCAATCAGCCCCAGCATTTT	CASGGRNQPQHF
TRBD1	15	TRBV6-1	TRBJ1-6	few	TGTGCCAGCAGTGAAGGGGGGACAGGGAGTTCACCCCTCCACTTT	CASSEGGTGSSPLHF
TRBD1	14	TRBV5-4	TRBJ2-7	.	TGTGCCAGCAGCTTGGGAGACAGGGCCTACGAGCAGTACTTC	CASSLGDRAYEQYF
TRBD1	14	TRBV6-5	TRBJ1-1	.	TGTGCCAGCACTGAACGGGACAGAAACACTGAAGCTTTCTTT	CASTERDRNTEAFF
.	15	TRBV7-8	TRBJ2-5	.	TGTGCCAGCAGCCTAAGACAGTTTTCACAAGAGACCCAGTACTTC	CASSLRQFSQETQYF
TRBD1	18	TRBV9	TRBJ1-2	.	TGTGCCAGCAGCAGAAGTATGGCCCCCCAGGGGGGGGACTATGGCTACACCTTC	CASSRSMAPQGGDYGYTF
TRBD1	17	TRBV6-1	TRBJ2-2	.	TGTGCCAGCAGTGACATTATCAGGACAGGACGCACCGGGGAGCTGTTTTTT	CASSDIIRTGRTGELFF
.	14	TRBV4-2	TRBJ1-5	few	TGTGCCAGCAGCCGTGGAAGGGGGGAGGATCCCCAGCATTTT	CASSRGRGEDPQHF
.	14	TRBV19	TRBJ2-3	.	TGTGCCAGTAGTATAATAGCGGGCACAGATACGCAGTATTTT	CASSIIAGTDTQYF
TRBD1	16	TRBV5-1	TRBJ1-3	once	TGCGCCAGCAGCTTGGTGGGACAGGGATATGGAAACACCATATATTTT	CASSLVGQGYGNTIYF
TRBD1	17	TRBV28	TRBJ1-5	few	TGTGCCAGCAGTTTATTCGCCGGGACAGGGACCAATCAGCCCCAGCATTTT	CASSLFAGTGTNQPQHF
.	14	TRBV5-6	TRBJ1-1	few	TGTGCCAGCAGCCTCCTAAGGGCTCTCACTGAAGCTTTCTTT	CASSLLRALTEAFF
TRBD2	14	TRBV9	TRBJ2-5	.	TGTGCCAGCAGCGGACTAGCGGGGGGGGAGACCCAGTACTTC	CASSGLAGGETQYF
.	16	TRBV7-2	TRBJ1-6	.	TGTGCCAGCAGCTTAGTCGACAGCGCTTTTAATTCACCCCTCCACTTT	CASSLVDSAFNSPLHF
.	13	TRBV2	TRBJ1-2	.	TGTGCCAGCAGCGCAGGGTTTCCTGAAGGCTACACCTTC	CASSAGFPEGYTF
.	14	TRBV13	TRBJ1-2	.	TGTGCCAGCAGCTTAGGTGAAGGTGACTATGGCTACACCTTC	CASSLGEGDYGYTF
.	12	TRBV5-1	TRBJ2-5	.	TGCGCCAGCAGCTCCAACCGTGAGGCCCAGTACTTC	CASSSNREAQYF
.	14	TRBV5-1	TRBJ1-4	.	TGCGCCAGCAGCTTGGGCCTCGACAATGAAAAACTGTTTTTT	CASSLGLDNEKLFF
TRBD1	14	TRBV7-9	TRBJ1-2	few	TGTGCCAGCAGCGGACAGGGAGAGCCAGGTGGCTACACCTTC	CASSGQGEPGGYTF
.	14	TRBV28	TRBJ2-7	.	TGTGCCAGCAGTTATACAATCTCCGCCTACGAGCAGTACTTC	CASSYTISAYEQYF
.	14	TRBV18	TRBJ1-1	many	TGTGCCAGCTCCCAGGGAGGGTTGGACACTGAAGCTTTCTTT	CASSQGGLDTEAFF
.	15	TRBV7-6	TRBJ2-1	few	TGTGCCAGCAGCTTCCAGACAGGACAAGACAATGAGCAGTTCTTC	CASSFQTGQDNEQFF
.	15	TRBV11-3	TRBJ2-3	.	TGTGCCAGCAGCTTCTGGAGCGGAAACACAGATACGCAGTATTTT	CASSFWSGNTDTQYF
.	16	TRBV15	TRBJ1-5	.	TGTGCCACCAGCAGAGAATGGGACGCTAGCAATCAGCCCCAGCATTTT	CATSREWDASNQPQHF
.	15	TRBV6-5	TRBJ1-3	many	TGTGCCAGCAGTTACAGCGGGGACGCTGGAAACACCATATATTTT	CASSYSGDAGNTIYF
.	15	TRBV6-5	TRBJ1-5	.	TGTGCCAGCAGTTACGGCGGGAGCAATGGTCAGCCCCAGCATTTT	CASSYGGSNGQPQHF
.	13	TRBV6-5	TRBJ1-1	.	TGTGCCAGCAGTTCCCAGGAGAACACTGAAGCTTTCTTT	CASSSQENTEAFF
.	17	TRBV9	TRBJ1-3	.	TGTGCCAGCAGCGTAGCGCAGGGGAAGGTTCCTGGAAACACCATATATTTT	CASSVAQGKVPGNTIYF
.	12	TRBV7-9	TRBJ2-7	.	TGTGCCAGCAGCGCCACCTCCTCCGAGCAGTACTTC	CASSATSSEQYF
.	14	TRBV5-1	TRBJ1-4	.	TGCGCCAGCAGCACCGGATGGACGGATGAAAAACTGTTTTTT	CASSTGWTDEKLFF
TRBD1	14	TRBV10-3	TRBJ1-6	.	TGTGCCATCAGAGGGACAGGGGATAATTCACCCCTCCACTTT	CAIRGTGDNSPLHF
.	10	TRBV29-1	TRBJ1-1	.	TGCAGCGTTAGGGACACTGAAGCTTTCTTT	CSVRDTEAFF
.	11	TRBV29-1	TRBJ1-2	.	TGCAGCGTTGAGGGTAACTATGGCTACACCTTC	CSVEGNYGYTF
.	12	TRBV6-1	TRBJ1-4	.	TGTGCCAGCGGAGATAGAAATGAAAAACTGTTTTTT	CASGDRNEKLFF
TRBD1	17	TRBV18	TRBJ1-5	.	TGTGCCAGCTCACCAAATGAGGGACAGGGGTCAGGGCAGCCCCAGCATTTT	CASSPNEGQGSGQPQHF